Detailed here is one T cell receptor (beta chain). The antigen is not known. Researchers reported that TCR beta cDNA libraries carried unique molecular identifiers. MiXCR, run by TCRdb on the PCR reads, gives a single entry per CDR3 protein. Here the sample spans roughly 200,000 distinct CDR3 sequences, around 29% being singletons. These data belong to a study of post-analysis software for immune sequencing data. Study findings and constraints: Significantly decreased normalized Chao1 diversity was recorded for multiple sclerosis patients relative to controls. Patients carried several TRBV segments more frequently than controls did, and TRBV5-6, TRBV5-1 and TRBV20-1 were among them. Samples prepared in the same batch strongly co-clustered by F measure.

V gave up 4 bases and J gave up 4 bases, with 15 bases separating them. Per germline, CDR1 SGHVS and CDR2 FNYEAQ. This CDR3 has 15 amino acids. This receptor was taken from a girl younger than 18 with multiple sclerosis. The sample consisted of blood. The V gene is TRBV7-6, the J gene TRBJ2-3; possibly TRBD1 or TRBD2 for D (5 bases each). CDR3 amino acids: CASSSSGRHADTQYF. In nucleotides, the CDR3 is TGTGCCAGCAGCTCCTCGGGGCGGCACGCAGATACGCAGTATTTT.